A selection of T cell receptor beta chains follows, all from one sample in a study of CD8 T cells in ankylosing spondylitis. MiXCR, run by TCRdb on the 5' RACE reads, gives a single entry per CDR3 protein. In the table there are roughly 240,000 distinct CDR3 sequences, approximately 30% of which are singletons. Sequenced sample: blood, either unsorted or a sorted T cell fraction (not recorded which). The receptor source for this set is a male donor with ankylosing spondylitis or in good health (not recorded which). The CDR3 runs from the conserved cysteine through the conserved F or W.

j_call v_call cdr3_aa
TRBJ2-3 TRBV9 CASSVAGTPGADTQYF
TRBJ1-2 TRBV7-2 CASRQSPGPNYGYTF
TRBJ2-3 TRBV12-3/TRBV12-4 CASRAQDDTQYF
TRBJ2-3 TRBV5-1 CASSLGTGGPDTQYF
TRBJ1-1 TRBV18 CASPAAGNTEAFF
TRBJ2-1 TRBV12-3/TRBV12-4 CASSLWGREQFF
TRBJ2-7 TRBV20-1 CSVDSNYEQYF
TRBJ2-7 TRBV28 CAANAGLYYEQYF
TRBJ2-7 TRBV15 CATSRDGISGGIYEQYF
TRBJ2-1 TRBV10-3 CAISVKLAGDPEFF
TRBJ2-2 TRBV6-2/TRBV6-3 CASRGGQSLAGELFF
TRBJ2-7 TRBV20-1 CSAEPQGRPYEQYF
TRBJ2-7 TRBV12-3/TRBV12-4 CASNSALSYEQYF
TRBJ2-1 TRBV10-3 CAIRDRGQSYNEQFF
TRBJ2-7 TRBV10-3 CAISERTGNHEQYF
TRBJ2-7 TRBV30 CAWMRTESYEQYF
TRBJ2-7 TRBV25-1 CASSEGISYEQYF
TRBJ2-1 TRBV7-8 CASSLGSGGARASEQFF
TRBJ2-1 TRBV20-1 CSAMDILSYNEQFF
TRBJ1-1 TRBV29-1 CSVEAGAGSTEAFF
TRBJ1-5 TRBV20-1 CSARGGGNQPQHF
TRBJ2-1 TRBV12-3/TRBV12-4 CASSNSGTRGNEQFF
TRBJ2-1 TRBV12-3/TRBV12-4 CASSPPGSSYNEQFF